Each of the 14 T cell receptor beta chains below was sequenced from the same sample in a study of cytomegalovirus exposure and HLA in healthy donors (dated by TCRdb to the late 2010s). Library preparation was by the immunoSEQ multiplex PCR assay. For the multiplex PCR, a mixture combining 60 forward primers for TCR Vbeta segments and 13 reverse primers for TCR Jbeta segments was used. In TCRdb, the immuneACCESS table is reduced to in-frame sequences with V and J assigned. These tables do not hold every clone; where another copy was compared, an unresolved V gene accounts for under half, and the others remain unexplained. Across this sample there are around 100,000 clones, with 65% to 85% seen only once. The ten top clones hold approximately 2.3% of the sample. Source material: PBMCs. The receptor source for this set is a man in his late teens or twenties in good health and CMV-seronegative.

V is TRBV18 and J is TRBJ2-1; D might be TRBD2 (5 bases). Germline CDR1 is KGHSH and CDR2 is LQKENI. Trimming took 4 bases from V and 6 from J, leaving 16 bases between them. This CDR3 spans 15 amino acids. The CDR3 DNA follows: TGTGCCAGCTCACAAACAGAGTCACTAGGCAATGAGCAGTTCTTC. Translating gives CASSQTESLGNEQFF.

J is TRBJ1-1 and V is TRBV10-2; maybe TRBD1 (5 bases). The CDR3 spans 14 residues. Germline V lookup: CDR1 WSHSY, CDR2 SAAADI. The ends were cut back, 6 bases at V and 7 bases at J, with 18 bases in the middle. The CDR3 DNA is TGCGCCAGCAGAATAAATACAGGAACCAATGAAGCTTTCTTT. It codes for CASRINTGTNEAFF.

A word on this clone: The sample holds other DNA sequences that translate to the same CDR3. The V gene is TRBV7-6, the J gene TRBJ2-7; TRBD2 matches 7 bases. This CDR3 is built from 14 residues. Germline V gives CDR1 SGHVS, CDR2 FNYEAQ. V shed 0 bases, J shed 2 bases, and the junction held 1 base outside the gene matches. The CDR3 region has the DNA TGTGCCAGCAGCTTAGCGGGAGGGCCCTACGAGCAGTACTTC. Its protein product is CASSLAGGPYEQYF.

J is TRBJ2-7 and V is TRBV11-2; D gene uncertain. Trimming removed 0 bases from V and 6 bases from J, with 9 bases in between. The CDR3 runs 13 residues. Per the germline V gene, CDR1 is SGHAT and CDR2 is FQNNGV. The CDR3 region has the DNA TGTGCCAGCAGCTTAGATATGGGCTCCGAGCAGTACTTC. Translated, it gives CASSLDMGSEQYF. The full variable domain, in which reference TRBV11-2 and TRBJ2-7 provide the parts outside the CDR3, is EAGVAQSPRYKIIEKRQSVAFWCNPISGHATLYWYQQILGQGPKLLIQFQNNGVVDDSQLPKDRFSAERLKGVDSTLKIQPAKLEDSAVYLCASSLDMGSEQYFGPGTRLTVT.

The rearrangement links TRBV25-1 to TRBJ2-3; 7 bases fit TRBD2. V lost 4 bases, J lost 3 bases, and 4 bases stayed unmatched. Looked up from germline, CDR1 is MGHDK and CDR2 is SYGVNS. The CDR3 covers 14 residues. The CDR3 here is CASSAMGGTDTQYF. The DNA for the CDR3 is TGTGCCAGCAGTGCAATGGGGGGGACAGATACGCAGTATTTT.

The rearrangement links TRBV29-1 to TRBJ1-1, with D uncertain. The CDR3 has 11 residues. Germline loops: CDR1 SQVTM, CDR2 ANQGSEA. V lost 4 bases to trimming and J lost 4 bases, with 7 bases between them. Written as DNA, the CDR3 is TGCAGCGTTGGTTCTCCCACTGAAGCTTTCTTT. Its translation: CSVGSPTEAFF.

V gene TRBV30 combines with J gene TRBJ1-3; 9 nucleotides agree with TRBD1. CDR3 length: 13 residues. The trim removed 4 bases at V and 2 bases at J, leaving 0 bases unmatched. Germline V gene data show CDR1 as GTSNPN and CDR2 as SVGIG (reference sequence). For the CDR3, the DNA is TGTGCCTGGAACAGGGGGCCTGGAAACACCATATATTTT. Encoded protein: CAWNRGPGNTIYF.

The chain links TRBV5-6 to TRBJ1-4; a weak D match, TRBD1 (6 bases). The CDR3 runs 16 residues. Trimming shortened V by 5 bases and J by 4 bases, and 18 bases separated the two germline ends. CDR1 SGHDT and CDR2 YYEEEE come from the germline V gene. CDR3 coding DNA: TGTGCCAGCAGTCAAACAATAGGACAGATTAATGAAAAACTGTTTTTT. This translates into CASSQTIGQINEKLFF.

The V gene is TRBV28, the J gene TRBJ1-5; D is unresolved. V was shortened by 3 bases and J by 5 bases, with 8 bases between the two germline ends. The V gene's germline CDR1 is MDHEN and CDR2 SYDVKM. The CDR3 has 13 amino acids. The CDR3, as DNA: TGTGCCAGCAGTTTTTCTGCGGATCAGCCCCAGCATTTT. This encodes CASSFSADQPQHF.

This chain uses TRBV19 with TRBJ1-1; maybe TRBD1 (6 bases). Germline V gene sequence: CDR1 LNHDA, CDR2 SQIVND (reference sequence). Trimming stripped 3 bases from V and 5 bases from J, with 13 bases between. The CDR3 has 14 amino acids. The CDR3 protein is CASSIGGASTEAFF. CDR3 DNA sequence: TGTGCCAGTAGTATCGGGGGGGCTTCAACTGAAGCTTTCTTT.

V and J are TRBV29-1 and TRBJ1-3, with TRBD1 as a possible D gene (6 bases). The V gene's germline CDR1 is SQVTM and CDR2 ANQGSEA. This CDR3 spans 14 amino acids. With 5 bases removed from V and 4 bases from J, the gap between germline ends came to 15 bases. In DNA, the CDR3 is TGCAGCGTTTCCCCTCGGGACAAAGGAAACACCATATATTTT. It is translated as CSVSPRDKGNTIYF.

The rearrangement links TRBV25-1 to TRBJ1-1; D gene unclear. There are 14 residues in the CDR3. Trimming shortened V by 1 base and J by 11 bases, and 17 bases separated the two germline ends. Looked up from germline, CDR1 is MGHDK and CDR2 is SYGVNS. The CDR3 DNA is TGTGCCAGCAGTGAATCCCGAGGCCCTAGAAGGGCTTTCTTT. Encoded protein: CASSESRGPRRAFF.

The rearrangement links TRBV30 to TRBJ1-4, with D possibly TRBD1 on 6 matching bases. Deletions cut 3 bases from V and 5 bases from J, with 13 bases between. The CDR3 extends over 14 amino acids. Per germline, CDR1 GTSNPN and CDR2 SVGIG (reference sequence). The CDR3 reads CAWSEDRMNEKLFF. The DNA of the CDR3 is TGTGCCTGGAGCGAAGACAGGATGAATGAAAAACTGTTTTTT.

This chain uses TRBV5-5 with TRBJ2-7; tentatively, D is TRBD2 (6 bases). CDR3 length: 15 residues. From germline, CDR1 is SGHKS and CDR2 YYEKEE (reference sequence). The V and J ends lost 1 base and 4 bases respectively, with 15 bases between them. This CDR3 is CASSLTQGGYYEQYF. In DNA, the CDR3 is TGTGCCAGCAGCTTGACGCAGGGAGGTTATTACGAGCAGTACTTC.